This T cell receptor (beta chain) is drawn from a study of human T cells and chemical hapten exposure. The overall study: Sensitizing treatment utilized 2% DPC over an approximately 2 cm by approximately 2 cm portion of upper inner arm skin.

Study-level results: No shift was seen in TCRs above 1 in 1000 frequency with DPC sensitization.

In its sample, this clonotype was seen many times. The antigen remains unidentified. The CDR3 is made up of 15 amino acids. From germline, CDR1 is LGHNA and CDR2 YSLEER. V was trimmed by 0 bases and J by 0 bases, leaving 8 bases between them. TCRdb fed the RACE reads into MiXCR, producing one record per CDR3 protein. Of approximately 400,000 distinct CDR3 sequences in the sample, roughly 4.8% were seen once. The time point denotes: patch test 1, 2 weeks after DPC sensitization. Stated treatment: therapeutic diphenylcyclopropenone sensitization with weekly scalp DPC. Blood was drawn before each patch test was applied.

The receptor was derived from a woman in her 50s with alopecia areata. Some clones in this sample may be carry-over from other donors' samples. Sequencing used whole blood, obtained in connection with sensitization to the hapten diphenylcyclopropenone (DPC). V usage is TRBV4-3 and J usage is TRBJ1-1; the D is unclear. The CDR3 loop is CASSQESNLNTEAFF. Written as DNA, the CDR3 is TGCGCCAGCAGCCAAGAGAGTAATCTGAACACTGAAGCTTTCTTT.